The 32 T cell receptor beta chains in this list originate from one sample, sequenced in a study of graft-versus-host responses after intestinal transplantation. Libraries were prepared by immunoSEQ multiplex PCR; TCRdb keeps only in-frame clonotypes and omits some of them. The data contain roughly 110,000 clones, 85% to 95% of them singletons. These TCRs' antigens remain unknown. The material was unstimulated CD8+ T cells sorted from spleen or lymph node cells, obtained before transplant. The receptors here all came from a human donor who was the organ donor for an intestinal transplant.

The rearrangement links TRBV19 to TRBJ2-5, with TRBD1 matching 7 bases. This CDR3 is 13 amino acids long. CDR1 and CDR2 (germline): LNHDA, SQIVND (reference sequence). The trim removed 4 bases at V and 5 bases at J, leaving 4 bases unmatched. The CDR3 nucleotides are TGTGCCAGTAGTACCGACAGGGCCGAGACCCAGTACTTC. Protein sequence: CASSTDRAETQYF.

The chain employs TRBV28 and TRBJ2-7; possibly TRBD1 for D (5 bases). Germline CDR1 is MDHEN and CDR2 is SYDVKM. The length of the CDR3 is 14 residues. Trimming left V 6 bases short and J 1 base short, with 13 bases between. CDR3 in DNA: TGTGCCAGCAGGTGGGCAACAGGTTCCTACGAGCAGTACTTC. Translation gives CASRWATGSYEQYF.

The rearrangement uses TRBV15 and TRBJ1-3; weak D call: TRBD1 (5 bases). Between the trimmed V and J ends, which lost 3 bases and 4 bases, there was a span of 13 bases. The CDR3 length is 15 residues. The V gene's germline CDR1 is LNHNV and CDR2 YYDKDF (reference sequence). The CDR3 coding sequence is TGTGCCACCAGCAGGGATTTAGGGACCGGAAACACCATATATTTT. This sequence encodes CATSRDLGTGNTIYF.

This chain uses TRBV4-2 with TRBJ2-2, with a tentative D call TRBD2 (6 bases). The germline V gene has CDR1 LGHNA and CDR2 YNFKEQ. The CDR3 loop spans 16 amino acids. Trimming cost V 0 bases and J 4 bases, with 12 bases left between them. The CDR3 is CASSQEAPAGTGELFF. The CDR3 bases are TGTGCCAGCAGCCAAGAAGCGCCAGCGGGCACCGGGGAGCTGTTTTTT.

The genes are TRBV9 and TRBJ2-7; D is undetermined. Germline values: CDR1 SGDLS, CDR2 YYNGEE. V was clipped by 0 bases and J by 0 bases, with 7 bases between them. This CDR3 has 14 amino acids. Here the CDR3 DNA reads TGTGCCAGCAGCGTAGGGCAAAGCTCCTACGAGCAGTACTTC. Residues: CASSVGQSSYEQYF.

V gene TRBV10-3 combines with J gene TRBJ2-3, with 11 bases lining up with TRBD2. This CDR3 has 15 residues. Unmatched junction bases numbered 1, after V lost 4 bases and J lost 1 base. The V gene's germline CDR1 is ENHRY and CDR2 SYGVKD. The CDR3, as DNA: TGTGCCATCAGTGGGGGACTAGCGGGCACAGATACGCAGTATTTT. Residues: CAISGGLAGTDTQYF.

The J gene is TRBJ2-7, the V gene TRBV27; 7 bases are shared with TRBD1. J was trimmed by 2 bases and V by 8 bases; bases with no gene match: 6. The CDR3 runs to 13 residues. The V gene's germline CDR1 is MNHEY and CDR2 SMNVEV (reference sequence). CDR3 residues: CASAPGQTYEQYF. The CDR3 nucleotides are TGTGCCAGCGCCCCGGGACAGACCTACGAGCAGTACTTC.

This rearrangement joins TRBV16 to TRBJ1-1; D not resolved. The CDR3 consists of 14 residues. In germline, CDR1 is KGHSY, CDR2 FQNENV. Trimming took off 3 bases at V and 3 bases at J, with 11 bases between the two ends. Here the CDR3 reads CASSHRRRHTEAFF. The CDR3 coding sequence is TGTGCCAGCAGCCACAGACGCCGCCACACTGAAGCTTTCTTT. The complete variable domain, with remaining parts taken from reference TRBV16 and TRBJ1-1, reads GEEVAQTPKHLVRGEGQKAKLYCAPIKGHSYVFWYQQVLKNEFKFLISFQNENVFDETGMPKERFSAKCLPNSPCSLEIQATKLEDSAVYFCASSHRRRHTEAFFGQGTRLTVV.

V gene TRBV4-1 combines with J gene TRBJ2-3; 9 bases fit TRBD2. V lost 5 bases and J lost 6; bases outside the gene matches: 27. This CDR3 comprises 21 residues. Germline CDR1 reads MGHRA; CDR2 reads YSYEKL. The CDR3 DNA reads as TGCGCCAGCAGCGAAGGGCCTGGAATAGCGGGAGCGGGTCCCGCAAAGGATACGCAGTATTTT. Translated: CASSEGPGIAGAGPAKDTQYF.

V is TRBV7-6 and J is TRBJ2-3, with TRBD2 identical over 8 bases. This CDR3 has 17 amino acids. The trim removed 5 bases at V and 5 bases at J, leaving 15 bases unmatched. Per the germline V gene, CDR1 is SGHVS and CDR2 is FNYEAQ. For the CDR3, the DNA is TGTGCCAGCAGCCCCCCCCGAAGCGGGAGTTTTAGAGATACGCAGTATTTT. Amino acids: CASSPPRSGSFRDTQYF.

This clone was seen only once. The gene calls are TRBV5-5 and TRBJ2-3; 10 bases align to TRBD2. V trimming: 3 bases; J trimming: 2 bases; junction bases outside the gene matches: 9. The CDR3 covers 17 residues. Germline loops: CDR1 SGHKS, CDR2 YYEKEE (reference sequence). The CDR3: CASSSGTSAEFTDTQYF. CDR3 DNA sequence: TGTGCCAGCAGCTCCGGGACTAGCGCCGAATTCACAGATACGCAGTATTTT.

The rearrangement uses TRBV19 and TRBJ2-2, with TRBD2 matching 8 bases. Losses at the gene ends were 11 bases for V and 3 bases for J; bases not matched to a gene: 2. In germline, CDR1 is LNHDA, CDR2 SQIVND (reference sequence). This CDR3 region has 12 residues. CDR3 in DNA: TGTGCCTCAGCGGGAGACACCGGGGAGCTGTTTTTT. Protein: CASAGDTGELFF.

J is TRBJ1-4 and V is TRBV19; D is possibly TRBD1 (5 bases). The V gene's germline CDR1 is LNHDA and CDR2 SQIVND (reference sequence). CDR3 length equals 15 residues. Between the trimmed V and J ends, which lost 5 bases and 7 bases, there was a span of 17 bases. CDR3 DNA sequence: TGTGCCAGTAGTGGCGGGGGTTGGTCAGGTGAAAAACTGTTTTTT. As protein: CASSGGGWSGEKLFF.

The chain uses TRBV4-3 and TRBJ1-1, with unresolved D. This CDR3 comprises 15 residues. Trimming stripped 3 bases from V and 5 bases from J, with 16 bases between. Looked up from germline, CDR1 is LGHNA and CDR2 is YSLEER. CDR3: CASSQDPGSRTEAFF. The CDR3 nucleotides are TGCGCCAGCAGCCAGGACCCCGGGAGTAGGACTGAAGCTTTCTTT.

The chain links TRBV27 to TRBJ2-7, with a possible D match to TRBD2 (6 bases). The V and J ends lost 3 bases and 3 bases respectively, with 9 bases between them. This CDR3 comprises 13 residues. Germline V gives CDR1 MNHEY, CDR2 SMNVEV (reference sequence). CDR3 DNA: TGTGCCAGCAGTTTGGGGCGGGGCTACGAGCAGTACTTC. This encodes CASSLGRGYEQYF.

The chain carries TRBV19 and TRBJ2-3, with D possibly TRBD1 on 5 matching bases. Trimming stripped 5 bases from V and 6 bases from J, with 9 bases between. This CDR3 comprises 12 residues. Germline-derived CDR1 and CDR2 are LNHDA and SQIVND (reference sequence). The CDR3 DNA reads as TGTGCCAGTAGTCCAAACAGGGATACGCAGTATTTT. Its protein is CASSPNRDTQYF.

This clone showed up just a few times. The V and J genes are TRBV10-1 and TRBJ2-1; 11 bases fit TRBD2. The CDR3 spans 15 residues. The germline V gene encodes CDR1 WNHNN and CDR2 SYGVQD (reference sequence). The ends lost 3 bases at V and 7 bases at J; junction bases unmatched: 5. CDR3 loop: CASSELAGVGNEQFF. CDR3 in DNA: TGCGCCAGCAGTGAACTAGCGGGAGTAGGAAATGAGCAGTTCTTC.

The gene calls are TRBV9 and TRBJ1-1; D call uncertain. Trimming shortened V by 4 bases and J by 8 bases, and 18 bases separated the two germline ends. There are 14 residues in the CDR3. Germline loops: CDR1 SGDLS, CDR2 YYNGEE. As DNA, the CDR3 is TGTGCCAGCAGCCCCTTCCTGAACCCGGTCGAAGCTTTCTTT. Translating gives CASSPFLNPVEAFF.

The J gene is TRBJ2-3, the V gene TRBV2; D remains unclear. CDR3 length: 11 amino acids. In germline, CDR1 is SNHLY, CDR2 FYNNEI. The germline V and J ends were trimmed by 10 bases and 3 bases, with 8 bases remaining between them. In DNA, the CDR3 is TGTGCCAACCTCCAGACAGATACGCAGTATTTT. Translation gives CANLQTDTQYF.

CDR3 protein: CAIRAGGYTF. The CDR3, as DNA: TGTGCCATTCGAGCAGGAGGCTACACCTTC. The chain links TRBV10-3 to TRBJ1-2, with no clear D. V lost 9 bases and J 8 bases, leaving 10 bases between the germline ends. Germline lookup yields CDR1 ENHRY and CDR2 SYGVKD. This CDR3 has 10 residues.

The V call is TRBV10-3, the J call TRBJ2-1; possibly TRBD1 for D (5 bases). CDR1 is ENHRY and CDR2 is SYGVKD in the germline V gene. V gave up 5 bases and J gave up 3 bases, with 14 bases separating them. The CDR3 runs to 15 residues. The CDR3 DNA reads as TGTGCCATCAGTAAACCTAGGACATTCTACAATGAGCAGTTCTTC. Amino acid sequence: CAISKPRTFYNEQFF.

The chain combines TRBV6-6 with TRBJ2-1; tentative D call: TRBD2 (6 bases). The CDR3 totals 15 residues. Deletions cut 2 bases from V and 8 bases from J, with 16 bases between. Germline CDR1 is MNHNY and CDR2 is SVGAGI (reference sequence). The CDR3 DNA reads as TGTGCCAGCAGTTACCTGGCGGGAAGTAGGGATGAGCAGTTCTTC. Translated, it gives CASSYLAGSRDEQFF.

The gene calls are TRBV19 and TRBJ1-5; no reliable D call. CDR1 and CDR2 (germline): LNHDA, SQIVND (reference sequence). CDR3 length: 13 residues. V was pared by 1 base and J by 7 bases, with 8 bases between. The CDR3 DNA is TGTGCCAGTAGTATAGTATCGGTGCAGCCCCAGCATTTT. As protein: CASSIVSVQPQHF. The entire variable domain, with the rest obtained from reference TRBV19 and TRBJ1-5, is as follows: DGGITQSPKYLFRKEGQNVTLSCEQNLNHDAMYWYRQDPGQGLRLIYYSQIVNDFQKGDIAEGYSVSREKKESFPLTVTSAQKNPTAFYLCASSIVSVQPQHFGDGTRLSIL.

The rearrangement links TRBV7-7 to TRBJ2-2; a weak D match, TRBD2 (5 bases). Germline CDR1 and CDR2: SSHAT and FNYEAQ (reference sequence). Trimming stripped 1 base from V and 6 bases from J, with 12 bases between. The CDR3 extends over 15 amino acids. The CDR3 nucleotides are TGTGCCAGCAGCTTAGGGGGAGAGGGTGCCGGGGAGCTGTTTTTT. It codes for CASSLGGEGAGELFF.

The V call is TRBV28, the J call TRBJ1-2; TRBD1 aligns across 9 bases. This CDR3 contains 14 residues. Germline-derived CDR1 and CDR2 are MDHEN and SYDVKM. Trimming took 6 bases from V and 2 from J; bases not matched to a gene: 4. CDR3 bases: TGTGCCAGCAGCCGACAGGGGGGGAACTATGGCTACACCTTC. It encodes CASSRQGGNYGYTF.

This clone has just one count. The chain links TRBV13 to TRBJ2-4; TRBD2 matches at 11 bases. CDR3 length equals 16 residues. The V segment lost 5 bases and the J segment 2 bases; nucleotides outside the gene matches: 5. Germline V gives CDR1 PRHDT, CDR2 FYEKMQ (reference sequence). The CDR3 DNA is TGTGCCAGCAGCGATAGCGGGAGGGGGACCAAAAACATTCAGTACTTC. Translating it yields CASSDSGRGTKNIQYF. Full variable domain (missing parts from reference TRBV13 and TRBJ2-4): AAGVIQSPRHLIKEKRETATLKCYPIPRHDTVYWYQQGPGQDPQFLISFYEKMQSDKGSIPDRFSAQQFSDYHSELNMSSLELGDSALYFCASSDSGRGTKNIQYFGAGTRLSVL.

The chain joins TRBV4-3 to TRBJ2-2, with 7 bases matching TRBD2. With V trimmed by 0 bases and J by 4 bases, 5 bases remained unmatched. The CDR3 length is 16 residues. The germline V gene encodes CDR1 LGHNA and CDR2 YSLEER. The CDR3 is CASSQDRRETTGELFF. The CDR3, as DNA: TGCGCCAGCAGCCAAGATCGGCGGGAGACCACCGGGGAGCTGTTTTTT.

The V call is TRBV6-5, the J call TRBJ1-1; 7 bases are shared with TRBD1. The V and J ends lost 6 bases and 4 bases, in that order; junction bases with no gene match: 11. This CDR3 is 15 amino acids long. From germline, CDR1 is MNHEY and CDR2 SVGAGI. The chain's CDR3 is CASSAQNRGGTEAFF. CDR3 nucleotide sequence: TGTGCCAGCAGCGCCCAAAACAGGGGCGGCACTGAAGCTTTCTTT.

The chain is built from TRBV2 and TRBJ2-5, with a tentative D call TRBD1 (5 bases). Germline V CDR1 and CDR2: SNHLY, FYNNEI. Trimming took 1 base from V and 4 from J, leaving 16 bases between them. CDR3 length: 16 amino acids. The CDR3 region has the DNA TGTGCCAGCAGTGAAGTGGGGCCCTCGAGAGGAGAGACCCAGTACTTC. Translated, it gives CASSEVGPSRGETQYF. Full variable domain (outside the CDR3, taken from reference TRBV2 and TRBJ2-5): EPEVTQTPSHQVTQMGQEVILRCVPISNHLYFYWYRQILGQKVEFLVSFYNNEISEKSEIFDDQFSVERPDGSNFTLKIRSTKLEDSAMYFCASSEVGPSRGETQYFGPGTRLLVL.

The chain has TRBV4-1 and TRBJ2-2, with D unclear. This CDR3 spans 18 amino acids. V lost 4 bases, J lost 4 bases, and 22 bases lay in between. The germline V gene encodes CDR1 MGHRA and CDR2 YSYEKL. For the CDR3, the DNA is TGCGCCAGCAGCCGCATTGCGCTGGGCGGAACATCCACCGGGGAGCTGTTTTTT. It encodes CASSRIALGGTSTGELFF.

The chain couples TRBV6-1 to TRBJ1-4, with a possible D match to TRBD1 (5 bases). Germline CDR1 reads MNHNS; CDR2 reads SASEGT. Trimming stripped 2 bases from V and 7 bases from J, with 17 bases between. This CDR3 spans 16 amino acids. The chain's CDR3 is CASSEWGWQLVEKLFF. CDR3 in DNA: TGTGCCAGCAGTGAATGGGGGTGGCAGCTGGTTGAAAAACTGTTTTTT.

This chain links TRBV27 with TRBJ2-1; TRBD2 might be the D (6 bases). CDR3 length equals 15 residues. The ends were cut back, 6 bases at V and 7 bases at J, with 19 bases in the middle. Germline CDR1 and CDR2: MNHEY and SMNVEV (reference sequence). The CDR3 nucleotides read TGTGCCAGCAGCATCCTACTCGGGACTCTGAATGAGCAGTTCTTC. Translating it yields CASSILLGTLNEQFF.